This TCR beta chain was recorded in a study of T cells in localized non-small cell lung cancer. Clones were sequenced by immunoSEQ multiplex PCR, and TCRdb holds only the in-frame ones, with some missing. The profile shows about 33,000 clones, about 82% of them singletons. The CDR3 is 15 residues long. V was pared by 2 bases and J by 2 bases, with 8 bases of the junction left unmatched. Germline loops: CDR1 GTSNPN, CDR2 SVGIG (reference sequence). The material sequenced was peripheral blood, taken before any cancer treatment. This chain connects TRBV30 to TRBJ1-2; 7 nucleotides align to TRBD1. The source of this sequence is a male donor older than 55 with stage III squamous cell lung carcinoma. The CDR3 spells CAWSKTTTGNYGYTF. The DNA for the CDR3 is TGTGCCTGGAGTAAAACAACGACAGGGAACTATGGCTACACCTTC.